This TCR beta chain was profiled in a study of Ad26.COV2.S vaccination and SARS-CoV-2 variants. Germline CDR1 reads SGHRS; CDR2 reads YFSETQ. V was cut by 9 bases and J by 3 bases, with 15 bases left in between. This CDR3 contains 13 residues. Treatment noted: around 19 received Ad26.COV2.S at low or high dose, single or two shots; 5 received placebo; per-sample allocation not given. The samples were gathered on day 63 after the first injection of vaccine or placebo. Assay used: immunoSEQ multiplex PCR; TCRdb lists only in-frame clones, some missing. Here the sample spans around 300,000 clones, almost 90% being singletons.

J is TRBJ1-1 and V is TRBV5-1; D uncertain. This receptor was obtained from a person aged 18-60 years who received the Ad26.COV2.S COVID-19 vaccine or a placebo. The source material was peripheral blood, sampled in a trial of Ad26.COV2.S vaccine versus placebo. The CDR3 DNA sequence: TGCGCCACCTCAGACAATTCGTACACTGAAGCTTTCTTT. It is translated as CATSDNSYTEAFF.